These T cell receptor beta chains were read from a single sample in a study of Graves' ophthalmopathy and Graves' hyperthyroidism. TCRdb used MiXCR to reprocess the multiplex PCR reads, holding one entry per CDR3 protein. The sample comprises hundreds of thousands of distinct CDR3 sequences, under 50% of which are singletons, and around 3.3% rests with the top ten. Material for sequencing was peripheral blood. These receptors were obtained from an adult man with Graves' ophthalmopathy. Each CDR3 is given with its conserved first and last residue. A D gene is named only where the DNA matches it firmly. The size field is filled for only some rows; it gives once, few, many or a size class.

V gene	clone size	J gene	D gene	CDR3 DNA	CDR3 protein
TRBV15	-	TRBJ2-7	TRBD1	TGTGCCACCAGCGCGGGACAGGGTTTTGTCGAGCAGTACTTC	CATSAGQGFVEQYF
TRBV20-1	-	TRBJ2-7	TRBD2	TGCAGTGCCCAGACTAGCAGCTCCTACGAGCAGTACTTC	CSAQTSSSYEQYF
TRBV5-1	-	TRBJ1-5	-	TGCGCCAGCAGCTTCGGGCAGGGCGGACCCCAGCATTTT	CASSFGQGGPQHF
TRBV7-8	-	TRBJ2-6	TRBD1	TGTGCCAGCAGCATGACAGGGGACGGGGCCAACGTCCTGACTTTC	CASSMTGDGANVLTF
TRBV10-3	many	TRBJ1-1	TRBD1	TGTGCCATCAGGCCCGTCGGGACAGCTGAAGCTTTCTTT	CAIRPVGTAEAFF
TRBV12-3/TRBV12-4	many	TRBJ1-2	-	TGTGCCAGCACCTTAGGGGGAGGCTACACCTTC	CASTLGGGYTF
TRBV5-1	few	TRBJ2-2	TRBD2	TGCGCCAGCAGCAGCGGGGGAGCGGGGGTCAACACCGGGGAGCTGTTTTTT	CASSSGGAGVNTGELFF
TRBV4-3	many	TRBJ1-5	-	TGCGCCAGCAGCCAAGATTATGATCAGCCCCAGCATTTT	CASSQDYDQPQHF
TRBV6-1	-	TRBJ1-2	TRBD1	TGTGCCAGAGGGAGGGGGCGCGGCTACACCTTC	CARGRGRGYTF
TRBV4-2	once	TRBJ2-7	TRBD2	TGTGCCAGCGGATTAGCGGGTGCCGACGAGCAGTACTTC	CASGLAGADEQYF
TRBV5-1	few	TRBJ2-5	TRBD2	TGCGCCAGCAGCTTGGTCGGTGCTAGCGGGGGTTTTCAACAAGAGACCCAGTACTTC	CASSLVGASGGFQQETQYF
TRBV7-9	many	TRBJ1-2	-	TGTGCCAGCAGCCTTTACGGGGGGGATGGCTACACCTTC	CASSLYGGDGYTF
TRBV29-1	many	TRBJ2-5	TRBD1	TGCAGCGTTGAAGTACCGAGTGGGCAGGGGGCGCGAGAGACCCAGTACTTC	CSVEVPSGQGARETQYF
TRBV29-1	-	TRBJ1-2	-	TGCAGCAGTTACTTGGGCCCGGGGGACTACGGCTACACCTTC	CSSYLGPGDYGYTF
TRBV29-1	-	TRBJ1-2	TRBD1	TGCAGCGTTGAGACAGGGATAGGGAACTATGGCTACACCTTC	CSVETGIGNYGYTF